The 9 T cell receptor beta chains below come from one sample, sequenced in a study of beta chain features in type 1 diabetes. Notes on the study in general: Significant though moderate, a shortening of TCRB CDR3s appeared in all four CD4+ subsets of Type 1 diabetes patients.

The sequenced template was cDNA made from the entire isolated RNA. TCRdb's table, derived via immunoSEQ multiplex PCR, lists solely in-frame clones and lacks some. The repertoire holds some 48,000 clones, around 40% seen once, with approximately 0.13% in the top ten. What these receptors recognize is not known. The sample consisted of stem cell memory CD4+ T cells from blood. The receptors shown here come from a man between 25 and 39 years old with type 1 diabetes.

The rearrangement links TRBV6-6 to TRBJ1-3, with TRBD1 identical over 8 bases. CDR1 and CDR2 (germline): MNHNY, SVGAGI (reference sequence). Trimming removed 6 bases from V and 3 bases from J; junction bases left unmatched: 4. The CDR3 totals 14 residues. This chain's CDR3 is CASRPGGGGNTIYF. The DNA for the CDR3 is TGTGCCAGCAGGCCAGGGGGCGGTGGAAACACCATATATTTT.

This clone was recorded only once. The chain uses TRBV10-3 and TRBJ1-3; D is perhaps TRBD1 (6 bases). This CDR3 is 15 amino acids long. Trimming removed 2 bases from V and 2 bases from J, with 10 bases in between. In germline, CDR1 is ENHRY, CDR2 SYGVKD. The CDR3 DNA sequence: TGTGCCATCAGTGAGAGCGGGGGCCCTGGAAACACCATATATTTT. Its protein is CAISESGGPGNTIYF.

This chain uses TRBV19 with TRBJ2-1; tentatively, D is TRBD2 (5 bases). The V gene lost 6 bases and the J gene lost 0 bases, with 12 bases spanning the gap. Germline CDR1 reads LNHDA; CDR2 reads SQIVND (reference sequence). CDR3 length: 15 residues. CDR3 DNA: TGTGCCAGTAGCCTTCGGGGTAGCTCCTACAATGAGCAGTTCTTC. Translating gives CASSLRGSSYNEQFF.

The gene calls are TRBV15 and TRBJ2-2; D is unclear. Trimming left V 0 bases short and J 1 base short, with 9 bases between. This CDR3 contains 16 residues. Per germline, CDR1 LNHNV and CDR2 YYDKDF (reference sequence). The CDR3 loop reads CATSRDRRLNTGELFF. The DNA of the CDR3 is TGTGCCACCAGCAGAGATCGAAGACTGAACACCGGGGAGCTGTTTTTT.

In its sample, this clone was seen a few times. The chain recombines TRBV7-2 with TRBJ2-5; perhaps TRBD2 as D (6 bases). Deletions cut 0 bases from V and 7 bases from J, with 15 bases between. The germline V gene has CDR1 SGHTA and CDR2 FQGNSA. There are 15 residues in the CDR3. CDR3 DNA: TGTGCCAGCAGCTTAGCGGGAGGTGTGGGTTCGACCCAGTACTTC. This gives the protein CASSLAGGVGSTQYF.

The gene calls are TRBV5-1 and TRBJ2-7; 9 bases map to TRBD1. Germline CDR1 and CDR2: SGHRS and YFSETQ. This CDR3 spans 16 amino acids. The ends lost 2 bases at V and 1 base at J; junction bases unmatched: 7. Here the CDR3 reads CASSFIDGTGSYEQYF. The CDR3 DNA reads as TGCGCCAGCAGCTTTATCGACGGGACAGGGTCCTACGAGCAGTACTTC.

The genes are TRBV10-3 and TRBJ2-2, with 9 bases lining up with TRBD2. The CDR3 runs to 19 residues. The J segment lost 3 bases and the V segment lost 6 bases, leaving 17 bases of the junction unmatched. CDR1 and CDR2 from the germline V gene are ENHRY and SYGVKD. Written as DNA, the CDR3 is TGTGCCATCAGCCCCTCTATATGGCGGGAGGGCCGTGACACCGGGGAGCTGTTTTTT. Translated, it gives CAISPSIWREGRDTGELFF.

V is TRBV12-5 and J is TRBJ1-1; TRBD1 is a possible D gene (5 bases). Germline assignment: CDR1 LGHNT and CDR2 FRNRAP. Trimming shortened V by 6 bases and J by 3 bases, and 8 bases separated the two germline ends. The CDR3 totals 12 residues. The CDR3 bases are TGTGCTAGTGGGGACATGGACACTGAAGCTTTCTTT. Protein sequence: CASGDMDTEAFF.

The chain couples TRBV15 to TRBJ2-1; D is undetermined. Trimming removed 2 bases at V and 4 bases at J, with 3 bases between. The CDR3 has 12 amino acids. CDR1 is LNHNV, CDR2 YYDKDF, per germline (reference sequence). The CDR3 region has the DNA TGTGCCACCAGCAGAACATACAATGAGCAGTTCTTC. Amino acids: CATSRTYNEQFF.